This TCR beta chain was documented in a study of T cell responses to AZD1222 COVID-19 vaccine. General study points: Regions left unmutated in variants are reportedly the target of nearly half of spike-specific TCRs. At baseline, seropositivity was found in only six or seven AZD1222 recipients. A mostly white British donor set with more females was recruited, and clonal diversity was possibly underestimated. Spike-specific TCR breadth rose after two AZD1222 doses, and depth rose as well.

Clones were read by immunoSEQ multiplex PCR, and TCRdb kept only the in-frame ones, dropping some. This table holds around 110,000 clones, around 91% found once. Points on this clone: Its antigen is still unknown.

Germline CDR1 reads MNHEY; CDR2 reads SMNVEV (reference sequence). The CDR3 consists of 15 residues. V gave up 4 bases and J gave up 0 bases, with 10 bases separating them. The chain carries TRBV27 and TRBJ2-1; no clear D. This sequence was found in an adult who received the AZD1222 COVID-19 vaccine. This specimen consisted of peripheral blood, obtained 28 days after the second AZD1222 dose. The CDR3: CASSYSAGSYNEQFF. CDR3 DNA sequence: TGTGCCAGCAGTTACTCTGCTGGCTCCTACAATGAGCAGTTCTTC.